Listed below are T cell receptor beta chains from one sample, sequenced in a study of T cell changes during pregnancy in multiple sclerosis. Here immunoSEQ multiplex PCR was the method, and the copy in TCRdb shows in-frame clones only, minus some. The table shows about 61,000 clones, with about 90% occurring only once. The sequences come from peripheral blood, collected in the first trimester of pregnancy. These receptors came from a female donor in good health, enrolled as a control in a pregnancy study. CDR3s include the opening cysteine and the closing phenylalanine or tryptophan. The order of the fields is CDR3 length, J gene, D gene, V gene, clone size, CDR3 DNA, CDR3 protein. The D gene is left open where the match is weak. Clone size is shown for a subset of rows, as once, few, many or a class of expanded clone.

>15|TRBJ1-2|TRBD1|TRBV27|NA
TGTGCCAGCAGAACGGGACAGGGCCGATACTATGGCTACACCTTC
CASRTGQGRYYGYTF
>17|TRBJ2-2|NA|TRBV4-2|NA
TGTGCCAGCAGCCAAGATCCACAGGGACCGTGGACCGGGGAGCTGTTTTTT
CASSQDPQGPWTGELFF
>15|TRBJ1-1|TRBD1|TRBV11-2|NA
TGTGCCAGCAGCTTAGGGACAGGGGTAGGAACTGAAGCTTTCTTT
CASSLGTGVGTEAFF
>12|TRBJ2-3|NA|TRBV14|NA
TGTGCCAGCAGCCAAGATGAGGTGACGCAGTATTTT
CASSQDEVTQYF
>15|TRBJ1-2|NA|TRBV30|NA
TGTGCCTGGAGTGTGAAGGGAGCGGCTAACTATGGCTACACCTTC
CAWSVKGAANYGYTF
>14|TRBJ2-7|NA|TRBV7-2|NA
TGTGCCAGCAGTCGTGGGGGGTCATCCTACGAGCAGTACTTC
CASSRGGSSYEQYF
>11|TRBJ1-1|NA|TRBV7-3|NA
TGTGCCAGCAGGGGAGACACTGAAGCTTTCTTT
CASRGDTEAFF
>16|TRBJ2-2|NA|TRBV11-2|NA
TGTGCCAGCAGCCATGGGGAGTGGGAGTACACCGGGGAGCTGTTTTTT
CASSHGEWEYTGELFF
>15|TRBJ2-3|NA|TRBV5-1|NA
TGCGCCAGCAGCTTGGATTGGTCAGGAACAGATACGCAGTATTTT
CASSLDWSGTDTQYF
>14|TRBJ2-7|TRBD1|TRBV19|once
TGTGCCAGTAGTATTACCGACAGGGACCACGAGCAGTACTTC
CASSITDRDHEQYF
>13|TRBJ2-1|NA|TRBV7-8|NA
TGTGCCAGCAGCTTAACAGGGTCGCATGAGCAGTTCTTC
CASSLTGSHEQFF
>17|TRBJ2-7|NA|TRBV4-1|NA
TGCGCCAGCAGCCGGACCCCAGCAGGGGCCACCATGGACGAGCAGTACTTC
CASSRTPAGATMDEQYF
>15|TRBJ2-1|TRBD2|TRBV4-1|NA
TGCGCCAGCAGCCAAGGGTCCACCGGGGGGGGTGAGCAGTTCTTC
CASSQGSTGGGEQFF
>14|TRBJ2-7|TRBD1|TRBV11-2|NA
TGTGCCAGCAGCTTAGAACAGGGGGTCACCGAGCAGTACTTC
CASSLEQGVTEQYF